This T cell receptor beta chain appears in the sequencing data of a study of blood T cell repertoires in COVID-19. CDR1 SGHDT and CDR2 YYEEEE come from the germline V gene. The CDR3 has 15 residues. J was trimmed by 4 bases and V by 2 bases; bases with no gene match: 6. This clone was recorded only once. Authors' processing steps: The authors estimated nucleated cell counts from reference gene primer amplification. Clones were sequenced by immunoSEQ multiplex PCR, and TCRdb holds only the in-frame ones, with some missing. The DNA was the basis for D and trimming; V, J and clone size are from that table. The sample shows approximately 57,000 clones, 87% of them seen only once.

The sample comprised peripheral blood. This receptor was obtained from a man aged 50 or older with acute or convalescent COVID-19. This sequence joins TRBV5-6 and TRBJ2-5, with TRBD1 matching over 9 bases. Here the CDR3 reads CASSLYRGLGETQYF. In DNA, the CDR3 is TGTGCCAGCAGCTTATACAGGGGGCTAGGAGAGACCCAGTACTTC.